One and the same sample provided the 16 T cell receptor beta chains below, sequenced in a study of shared clonotypes between healthy human individuals. Naive CD8 cells, CD45RO-negative and positively selected for CCR7, excluded terminally differentiated effector memory CD45RA+ cells. Assay: immunoSEQ multiplex PCR; the TCRdb copy retains only in-frame clones and omits some. The sample shows roughly 2,000,000 clones, roughly 95% of them seen only once. Sequencing used naive CD8+ T cells from PBMCs. Source of these receptors: a man aged 18 to 29 in good health. Some clones in this sample may be carry-over from other donors' samples.

This chain connects TRBV27 to TRBJ2-2; TRBD1 aligns across 7 bases. J gave up 0 bases and V 6 bases, and 10 bases lay outside the gene matches. This CDR3 contains 17 residues. CDR1 is MNHEY, CDR2 SMNVEV, per germline (reference sequence). This CDR3 is CASSRIRDSPNTGELFF. The CDR3 DNA follows: TGTGCCAGCAGCCGCATCCGGGACAGCCCGAACACCGGGGAGCTGTTTTTT.

The CDR3 coding sequence is TGTGCCAGCAGTGAAATGGCCGGGGCCCGGGACAGGGTGCGGCTTAGGCAGCCCCAGCATTTT. Its protein product is CASSEMAGARDRVRLRQPQHF. This sequence joins TRBV6-1 and TRBJ1-5; TRBD1 agrees at 9 bases. CDR1 is MNHNS, CDR2 SASEGT, per germline. With 2 bases clipped from V and 7 bases from J, the junction kept 24 bases outside the gene matches. The CDR3 has 21 residues.

V is TRBV7-9 and J is TRBJ2-7; 14 bases line up with TRBD2. From germline, CDR1 is SEHNR and CDR2 FQNEAQ (reference sequence). The CDR3 consists of 16 residues. V lost 4 bases and J lost 2; bases outside the gene matches: 4. Here the CDR3 reads CASSSPTSGRAYEQYF. The CDR3 nucleotides are TGTGCCAGCAGCTCCCCGACTAGCGGGAGGGCCTACGAGCAGTACTTC.

The chain couples TRBV7-9 to TRBJ2-3; 7 bases fit TRBD2. Trimming cost V 6 bases and J 3 bases; bases outside gene matches: 12. The CDR3 has 16 amino acids. Looked up from germline, CDR1 is SEHNR and CDR2 is FQNEAQ (reference sequence). The CDR3 nucleotides are TGTGCCAGCAGTGATGGCGGGGGTGACCCTACAGATACGCAGTATTTT. Its translation is CASSDGGGDPTDTQYF.

This chain connects TRBV27 to TRBJ1-6; the match to TRBD1 covers 9 bases. Germline CDR1 and CDR2: MNHEY and SMNVEV (reference sequence). The V and J ends lost 5 bases and 4 bases, in that order; junction bases with no gene match: 9. CDR3 length equals 17 residues. The CDR3 DNA reads TGTGCCAGCAGTCTCAGGGGACAGGGCTCGTATAATTCACCCCTCCACTTT. It is translated as CASSLRGQGSYNSPLHF.

This chain connects TRBV5-1 to TRBJ1-3; D is ambiguous. The CDR3 is 13 residues long. Trimming took off 0 bases at V and 14 bases at J, with 15 bases between the two ends. Germline lookup yields CDR1 SGHRS and CDR2 YFSETQ. CDR3 residues: CASSLEFGQFLYF. CDR3 DNA: TGCGCCAGCAGCTTGGAATTCGGCCAGTTCCTATATTTT.

The chain employs TRBV30 and TRBJ1-1; D gene ambiguous. V lost 1 base to trimming and J lost 1 base, with 13 bases between them. In germline, CDR1 is GTSNPN, CDR2 SVGIG (reference sequence). There are 15 residues in the CDR3. CDR3 nucleotides: TGTGCCTGGAGTGAGGTCCGCTTTAGGAACACTGAAGCTTTCTTT. Translating gives CAWSEVRFRNTEAFF.

The rearrangement uses TRBV28 and TRBJ2-5, with 7 bases that match TRBD1. This CDR3 has 14 amino acids. Losses at the gene ends were 7 bases for V and 5 bases for J; bases not matched to a gene: 10. Looked up from germline, CDR1 is MDHEN and CDR2 is SYDVKM. The CDR3 nucleotides read TGTGCCAGCACGATGACAGGGTCTCAGGAGACCCAGTACTTC. Protein sequence: CASTMTGSQETQYF.

The V call is TRBV6-5, the J call TRBJ2-5; D is perhaps TRBD1 (5 bases). CDR3 length: 13 amino acids. V was shortened by 6 bases and J by 5 bases, with 13 bases between the two germline ends. Germline V gene lookup returns CDR1 MNHEY and CDR2 SVGAGI. In DNA form, the CDR3 reads TGTGCCAGCAGCCTGACAGATGGGGAGACCCAGTACTTC. Translation gives CASSLTDGETQYF.

With respect to this clone: Other DNA variants within this sample encode the same CDR3. The chain uses TRBV6-5 and TRBJ1-5, with no clear D. The CDR3 has 14 residues. With 0 bases removed from V and 7 bases from J, the gap between germline ends came to 10 bases. The germline CDR1 and CDR2 sequences are MNHEY and SVGAGI. DNA for the CDR3: TGTGCCAGCAGTTACTCGCGGGGTACCCAGCCCCAGCATTTT. Residues: CASSYSRGTQPQHF.

This clone was observed a single time. V is TRBV9 and J is TRBJ2-1; 8 bases are a match to TRBD2. The V segment lost 3 bases and the J segment 9 bases; nucleotides outside the gene matches: 2. This CDR3 comprises 12 residues. Germline CDR1 SGDLS, CDR2 YYNGEE. CDR3 loop: CASSGSGIEQFF. Here the CDR3 DNA reads TGTGCCAGCAGCGGTAGCGGGATTGAGCAGTTCTTC. Based on the CDR3 plus reference TRBV9 and TRBJ2-1, the full variable domain is DSGVTQTPKHLITATGQRVTLRCSPRSGDLSVYWYQQSLDQGLQFLIQYYNGEERAKGNILERFSAQQFPDLHSELNLSSLELGDSALYFCASSGSGIEQFFGPGTRLTVL.

The chain links TRBV2 to TRBJ2-2; 7 bases are a match to TRBD2. Looked up from germline, CDR1 is SNHLY and CDR2 is FYNNEI. Trimming at V came to 5 bases and at J to 1 base, leaving 7 bases not matched to a gene. This CDR3 spans 16 amino acids. Here the CDR3 reads CASSPSGEGNTGELFF. CDR3 in DNA: TGTGCCAGCAGTCCAAGTGGGGAGGGGAACACCGGGGAGCTGTTTTTT.

In this sample, this clone turned up once. The gene calls are TRBV7-9 and TRBJ2-3; possibly TRBD1 for D (6 bases). In germline, CDR1 is SEHNR, CDR2 FQNEAQ (reference sequence). CDR3 length: 18 amino acids. V gave up 4 bases and J gave up 4 bases, with 24 bases separating them. The CDR3 DNA sequence: TGTGCCAGCAGCTGGGAATTACAGGGAGCCGTCTTTGCAGATACGCAGTATTTT. Protein: CASSWELQGAVFADTQYF.

This clone was counted once. This sequence joins TRBV28 and TRBJ2-3; 8 bases map to TRBD1. The V gene's germline CDR1 is MDHEN and CDR2 SYDVKM. Trimming at V came to 7 bases and at J to 2 bases, leaving 11 bases not matched to a gene. The CDR3 length is 16 residues. Here the CDR3 reads CASKSDRGSATDTQYF. Written as DNA, the CDR3 is TGTGCCAGCAAAAGCGACAGGGGCTCGGCCACAGATACGCAGTATTTT.

The chain links TRBV4-2 to TRBJ2-5; 7 nucleotides match TRBD2. Gene TRBJ2-7 matches the end of the DNA better, so the J call may be wrong. The CDR3 covers 16 residues. CDR1 is LGHNA and CDR2 is YNFKEQ in the germline V gene. The chain's CDR3 is CASSQDIAGITYEQYF. CDR3 in DNA: TGTGCCAGCAGCCAAGATATAGCGGGCATAACCTACGAGCAGTACTTC.

The chain has TRBV19 and TRBJ2-4, with D unclear. Germline loops: CDR1 LNHDA, CDR2 SQIVND (reference sequence). This CDR3 contains 13 residues. Trimming took off 4 bases at V and 0 bases at J, with 4 bases between the two ends. In nucleotides, the CDR3 is TGTGCCAGTAGTAAAAAAGCCAAAAACATTCAGTACTTC. Residues: CASSKKAKNIQYF.